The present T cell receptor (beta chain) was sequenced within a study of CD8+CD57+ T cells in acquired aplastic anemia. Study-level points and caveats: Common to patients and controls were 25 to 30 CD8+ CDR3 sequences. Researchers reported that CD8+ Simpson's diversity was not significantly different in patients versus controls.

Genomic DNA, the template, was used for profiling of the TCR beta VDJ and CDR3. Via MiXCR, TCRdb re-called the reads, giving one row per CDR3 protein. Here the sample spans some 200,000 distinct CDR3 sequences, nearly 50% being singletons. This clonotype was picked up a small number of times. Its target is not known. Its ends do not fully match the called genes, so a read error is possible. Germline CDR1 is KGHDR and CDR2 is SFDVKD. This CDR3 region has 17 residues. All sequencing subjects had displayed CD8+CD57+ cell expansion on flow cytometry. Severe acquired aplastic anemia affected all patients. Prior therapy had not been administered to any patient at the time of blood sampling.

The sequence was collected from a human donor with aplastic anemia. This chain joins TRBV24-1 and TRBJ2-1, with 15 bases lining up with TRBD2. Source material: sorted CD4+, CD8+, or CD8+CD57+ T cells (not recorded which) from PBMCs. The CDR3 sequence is CASSSGLAGGYNNEQFF. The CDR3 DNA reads TGTGCCAGCAGTTCGGGACTAGCGGGAGGTTACAACAATGAGCAGTTCTTC.